This TCR beta chain was retrieved from a study of cytomegalovirus exposure and HLA in healthy donors. Across the whole study: Roughly 77 million unique TCRs from HLA-typed donors made up an early data release.

The PCR contained 60 Vbeta and 13 Jbeta primers. The repertoire was sequenced with immunoSEQ multiplex PCR; TCRdb's copy has only in-frame clones and lacks some. Found here are under 130,000 clones, 75% of them singletons; the top ten hold approximately 1.3%. In nominal health when sampled, donors likely had unrecorded immune exposures nonetheless. The CDR3 runs 15 residues. Looked up from germline, CDR1 is KGHSH and CDR2 is LQKENI. J lost 6 bases, V lost 3 bases, and 8 bases had no gene match. Whole-study findings and limits: Donor immune exposure was known only as CMV serostatus.

This clone was seen once. The antigen remains undetermined. The rearrangement links TRBV18 to TRBJ1-1; 9 nucleotides align to TRBD1. Specimen: PBMCs. The TCR comes from a man between 40 and 49 years old in good health and CMV-seronegative. In DNA form, the CDR3 reads TGTGCCAGCTCACCGGAGGGACAGGGCGTGGCTGAAGCTTTCTTT. Translating it yields CASSPEGQGVAEAFF.